The clone carrying this T cell receptor (beta chain) has a handful of counts. The data belong to a study of spatial heterogeneity in lung cancer. Whole-study context: Beta-chain sequences consistently outnumbered alpha-chain sequences in detection.

Every molecule of TCR cDNA had its own unique molecular identifier. TCRdb passed the 5' RACE reads through MiXCR, listing each CDR3 protein once. The data contain about 92,000 distinct CDR3 sequences, approximately 12% of them singletons. V gave up 1 base and J gave up 15 bases, with 16 bases separating them. CDR3 length: 13 amino acids. The germline V gene has CDR1 SGHTA and CDR2 FQGNSA. Time point described: sample taken at primary tumor resection. Without sorting, whole RNA was sequenced from tumor, nontumor lung or frozen PBMC. This clonotype was obtained from a male donor with early-stage non-small cell lung cancer. The sequencing used PBMCs, collected at surgery. The chain carries TRBV7-2 and TRBJ1-5; no firm D call. The CDR3 region is CASSLGRGTVGHF. CDR3 in DNA: TGTGCCAGCAGCTTAGGGCGTGGTACGGTAGGGCATTTT.